This TCR beta chain was obtained from a study of early T cells in non-severe SARS-CoV-2 infection. CDR3 length: 14 residues. Germline V gives CDR1 SQVTM, CDR2 ANQGSEA. Losses at the gene ends were 7 bases for V and 6 bases for J; bases not matched to a gene: 5. Separate cDNA molecules each had unique molecular identifiers attached to them. TCRdb passed the 5' RACE reads through MiXCR, listing each CDR3 protein once. The sample comprises 45,000 to 65,000 distinct CDR3 sequences, about 9.3% of which are singletons, and 3.5% to 5% rests with the top ten. This clonotype was seen ten or more times. The source material was whole blood. This receptor was identified in an adult who was a healthcare worker with PCR-confirmed SARS-CoV-2 infection or an uninfected control (not recorded which). The V and J genes are TRBV29-1 and TRBJ2-1, with TRBD2 matching over 14 bases. The DNA for the CDR3 is TGCAGCGGACAGACTAGCGGGAGGGCCAATGAGCAGTTCTTC. Translation: CSGQTSGRANEQFF.